This entry concerns a single TCR beta chain. Other DNA sequences in this sample translate to the same CDR3. V was pared by 0 bases and J by 5 bases, with 8 bases between. Germline-derived CDR1 and CDR2 are SGHDT and YYEEEE. This CDR3 contains 13 residues. These data belong to a study of blood T cell repertoires in COVID-19. Study-wide context: Donors in the United States, Italy and Spain gave samples during acute or convalescent COVID-19.

Measured with immunoSEQ multiplex PCR; TCRdb has only the in-frame clones, and not every one. The data show roughly 230,000 clones, just under 90% seen once. The TCR was taken from a woman between 25 and 40 years old with acute COVID-19. This chain joins TRBV5-6 and TRBJ1-1; D remains ambiguous. The material sequenced was PBMCs or T cells enriched from blood (not recorded which). CDR3 residues: CASSLVGRTEAFF. The CDR3 DNA reads as TGTGCCAGCAGCTTGGTTGGGCGAACTGAAGCTTTCTTT.